The 2 T cell receptor beta chains reported below all come from one sample, sequenced in a study of CD4 T cells in relation to SARS-CoV-2 and coronaviruses. Only in-frame clones appear in the TCRdb table, and some are missing; sequencing was by immunoSEQ multiplex PCR. The data hold about 22,000 clones, with over 70% observed a single time. Unexposed donor CD4+ T cells date from about 2011-2019, before the COVID-19 pandemic. After approximately 10 days of culture, CD4+ T cells were isolated. The antigens for these receptors are not known. The sample comprised CD4+ T cells from PBMCs, cultured in vitro. The source is a human donor in good health.

This clone was counted a few times. The chain employs TRBV10-3 and TRBJ2-1, with D perhaps assigned TRBD1 or TRBD2 (6 bases each). V dropped 9 bases and J dropped 3 bases, with 18 bases sitting between them. Looked up from germline, CDR1 is ENHRY and CDR2 is SYGVKD. This CDR3 has 15 residues. The chain's CDR3 is CAIDEGGTSYNEQFF. The CDR3 nucleotides read TGTGCCATAGACGAAGGCGGGACAAGCTACAATGAGCAGTTCTTC.

This clone was counted once. The gene calls are TRBV5-1 and TRBJ2-3, with D perhaps matching TRBD2 (5 bases). Germline V lookup: CDR1 SGHRS, CDR2 YFSETQ. This CDR3 has 15 residues. With 0 bases removed from V and 1 base from J, the gap between germline ends came to 9 bases. The CDR3 DNA reads as TGCGCCAGCAGCTTGGTGAGCGGACGCACAGATACGCAGTATTTT. It specifies CASSLVSGRTDTQYF.